This TCR beta chain was sequenced in a study of cytomegalovirus exposure and HLA in healthy donors. V was cut by 5 bases and J by 6 bases, with 13 bases left in between. Per the germline V gene, CDR1 is SGHVS and CDR2 is FQNEAQ. The CDR3 covers 14 residues. This PCR relied on a set of 60 Vbeta primers and 13 Jbeta primers. Assay used: immunoSEQ multiplex PCR; TCRdb lists only in-frame clones, some missing. The sample yields over 150,000 clones, almost 80% seen once. Overall study findings and caveats: Usually a TCR sequence was rare, but some public TCRs were found in many donors. A link between a missense DCLRE1C variant and TCR beta V- and J-gene trimming emerged from a later analysis. The sole available immune exposure information was CMV serostatus. Associated with cytomegalovirus, according to the listing, were around 170 TCR beta chains.

Regarding this clone: Its antigen is currently unknown.

The clonotype was recovered from a woman aged 45-65 years in good health and CMV-seronegative. Specimen: PBMCs. This rearrangement joins TRBV7-8 to TRBJ2-2; D perhaps matches TRBD2 (6 bases). The CDR3 protein is CASSVLEGSGELFF. The DNA for the CDR3 is TGTGCCAGCAGCGTTTTGGAGGGTTCCGGGGAGCTGTTTTTT.